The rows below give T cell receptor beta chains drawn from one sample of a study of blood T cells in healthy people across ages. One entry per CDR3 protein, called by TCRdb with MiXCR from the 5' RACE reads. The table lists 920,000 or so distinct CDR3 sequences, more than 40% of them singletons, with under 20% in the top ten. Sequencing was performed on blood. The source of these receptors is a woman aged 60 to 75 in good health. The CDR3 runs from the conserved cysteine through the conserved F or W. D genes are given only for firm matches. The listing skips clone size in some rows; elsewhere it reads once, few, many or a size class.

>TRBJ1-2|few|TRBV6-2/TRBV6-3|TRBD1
TGTGCCAGCATCCCTGGGGGGACAGGGATGCGCTACACCTTC
CASIPGGTGMRYTF
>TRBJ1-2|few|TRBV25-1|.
TGTGCCAGCAGTGATTCCGGTAGGCCCAACTATGGCTACACCTTC
CASSDSGRPNYGYTF
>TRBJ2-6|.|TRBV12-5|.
TGTGCTAGTGGTTTAGCCAGGGGCACAAGAATATCTGGGGCCAACGTCCTGACTTTC
CASGLARGTRISGANVLTF
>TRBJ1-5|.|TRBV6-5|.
TGTGCCAGCAGACGTCGACAGGACCATCAGCCCCAGCATTTT
CASRRRQDHQPQHF
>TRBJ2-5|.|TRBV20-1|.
TGCAGTGCTATACGGTCCCAAGAGACCCAGTACTTC
CSAIRSQETQYF
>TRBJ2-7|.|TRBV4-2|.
TGTGCCAGCAGCCAAGCAGGCCAGGGAAACGAGCAGTACTTC
CASSQAGQGNEQYF
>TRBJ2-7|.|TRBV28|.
TGTGCCAGCAGTTCCTCCCCCATTTACGAGCAGTACTTC
CASSSSPIYEQYF
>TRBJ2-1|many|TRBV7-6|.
TGTGCCAGCAGCCACCGGGGACCAGGATCTTCCGAGCAGTTCTTC
CASSHRGPGSSEQFF
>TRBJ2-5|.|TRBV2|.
TGTGCCAGCAGTCCCCCAGGTAGGGGTACAGAGACCCAGTACTTC
CASSPPGRGTETQYF
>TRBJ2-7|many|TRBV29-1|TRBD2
TGCAGCGTTGCGTCTAGCGGCTACGAGCAGTACTTC
CSVASSGYEQYF
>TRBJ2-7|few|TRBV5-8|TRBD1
TGTGCCACAAGGACAGGGTCGGCTTACGAGCAGTACTTC
CATRTGSAYEQYF
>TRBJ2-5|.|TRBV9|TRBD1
TGTGCCAGCAGCGGAACAGGGGGTCGATTCGAGGGTCCTGGAGAGACCCAGTACTTC
CASSGTGGRFEGPGETQYF
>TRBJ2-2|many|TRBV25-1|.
TGTGCCAGCAGGACCGGGACCGACACCGGGGAGCTGTTTTTT
CASRTGTDTGELFF
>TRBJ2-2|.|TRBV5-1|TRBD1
TGCGCCAGCCGCTCCGGGACAGTCAACACCGGGGAGCTGTTTTTT
CASRSGTVNTGELFF
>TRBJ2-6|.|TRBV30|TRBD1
TGTGCCGGGGACAGGCCCTCTGGGGCCAACGTCCTGACTTTC
CAGDRPSGANVLTF
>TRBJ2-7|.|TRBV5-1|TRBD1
TGCGCCAGCCGACTGGATCCGGGACAGGGTTCCTACGAGCAGTACTTC
CASRLDPGQGSYEQYF
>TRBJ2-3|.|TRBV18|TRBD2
TGTGCCAGCTCACCGCGGGACTACCTTCTCACAGATACGCAGTATTTT
CASSPRDYLLTDTQYF
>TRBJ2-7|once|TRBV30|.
TGTGCCTCTCACGGGGGACAGATAAACTACGAGCAGTACTTC
CASHGGQINYEQYF
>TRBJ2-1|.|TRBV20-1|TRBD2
TGCAGTGCTCCGGAGACTAGCGGGAGAGGCGATGAGCAGTTCTTC
CSAPETSGRGDEQFF
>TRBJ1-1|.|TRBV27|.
TGTGCCACCGTAGGCGGCGGCGGCACTGAAGCTTTCTTT
CATVGGGGTEAFF
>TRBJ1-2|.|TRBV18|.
TGTGCCAGCTCGCCCTCCGCAGGGGTCTATGGCTACACCTTC
CASSPSAGVYGYTF